A selection of T cell receptor beta chains follows, all from one sample in a study of control samples from healthy donors and cancer patients. This table comes from immunoSEQ multiplex PCR, and its TCRdb copy is limited to in-frame clones, with some not included. The sample contains 50,000 or so clones, roughly 80% of which appear only once. Sample: blood. Receptors were obtained from a man between 65 and 79 years old in good health. Each CDR3 is given with its conserved first and last residue. The D gene is left open where the match is weak. Part of the rows lack a size; the others show once, few, many or a class for expanded clones.

NA,TRBD2,TRBJ2-3,TRBV28,CASSFPYGRVVTDTQYF,TGTGCCAGCAGTTTCCCCTACGGGAGGGTTGTCACAGATACGCAGTATTTT
NA,NA,TRBJ2-1,TRBV27,CASSRPSYNEQFF,TGTGCCAGCAGCCGTCCCTCCTACAATGAGCAGTTCTTC
NA,NA,TRBJ1-1,TRBV7-9,CASSLSRTANTEAFF,TGTGCCAGCAGCCTCTCGAGGACAGCGAACACTGAAGCTTTCTTT
NA,NA,TRBJ1-5,TRBV18,CASSRDSNQPQHF,TGTGCCAGCTCACGAGACAGCAATCAGCCCCAGCATTTT
NA,TRBD1,TRBJ2-1,TRBV2,CASSEGGQVRVF,TGTGCCAGCAGTGAAGGGGGACAGGTCAGGGTCTTC
NA,TRBD2,TRBJ2-1,TRBV9,CASSPSHGGGLSYNEQFF,TGTGCCAGCAGCCCTTCTCACGGGGGAGGGCTCTCCTACAATGAGCAGTTCTTC
few,NA,TRBJ2-1,TRBV2,CASSGIEGRGVDNEQFF,TGTGCCAGCAGTGGTATCGAGGGCAGGGGAGTCGACAATGAGCAGTTCTTC
once,TRBD1,TRBJ2-7,TRBV19,CASSIGGTGSPYEQYF,TGTGCCAGTAGTATAGGCGGGACAGGAAGCCCCTACGAGCAGTACTTC
NA,TRBD2,TRBJ2-3,TRBV27,CASSLRASGRSDTQYF,TGTGCCAGCAGTTTAAGGGCTAGCGGGAGGTCAGATACGCAGTATTTT
NA,NA,TRBJ1-6,TRBV10-1,CASRFSYNSPLHF,TGCGCCAGTCGGTTCTCCTATAATTCACCCCTCCACTTT
NA,NA,TRBJ2-7,TRBV7-9,CASSGDPNRESYEQYF,TGTGCCAGCAGTGGCGATCCCAACAGAGAATCCTACGAGCAGTACTTC
NA,NA,TRBJ2-7,TRBV2,CASETHSSYEQYF,TGTGCCAGCGAGACCCACAGCTCCTACGAGCAGTACTTC
NA,NA,TRBJ1-2,TRBV30,CAWSPISNYGYTF,TGTGCCTGGTCCCCAATAAGTAACTATGGCTACACCTTC
NA,NA,TRBJ1-5,TRBV6-6,CASGGQQHNQPQHF,TGTGCCAGCGGCGGACAGCAACACAATCAGCCCCAGCATTTT
NA,NA,TRBJ2-4,TRBV28,CASRSRSLAKNIQYF,TGTGCCAGCCGAAGCCGATCCCTAGCCAAAAACATTCAGTACTTC
NA,NA,TRBJ1-1,TRBV6-5,CASSRPDGIRPEAFF,TGTGCCAGCAGCCGCCCCGACGGTATACGCCCTGAAGCTTTCTTT
NA,TRBD1,TRBJ2-7,TRBV7-8,CASSLLGTDSYEQYF,TGTGCCAGCAGCTTATTGGGGACAGACTCCTACGAGCAGTACTTC
NA,NA,TRBJ2-3,TRBV5-1,CASGLEGHTDTQYF,TGCGCCAGCGGCTTGGAGGGACACACAGATACGCAGTATTTT
NA,TRBD2,TRBJ2-2,TRBV3-1/TRBV3-2,CASSQREGTGELFF,TGTGCCAGCAGCCAAAGGGAGGGGACCGGGGAGCTGTTTTTT
NA,TRBD2,TRBJ2-7,TRBV30,CAWSGSGGAAQYF,TGTGCCTGGAGTGGAAGCGGGGGGGCCGCGCAGTACTTC
NA,TRBD1,TRBJ2-2,TRBV19,CATLDRGDTGELFF,TGTGCCACCCTAGACAGGGGGGACACCGGGGAGCTGTTTTTT
NA,NA,TRBJ2-7,TRBV25-1,CASSEGRGVYEQYF,TGTGCCAGCAGTGAAGGTAGGGGCGTCTACGAGCAGTACTTC
NA,TRBD2,TRBJ2-1,TRBV9,CASSVHPLASQVVEQFF,TGTGCCAGCAGCGTACACCCACTAGCGTCTCAGGTGGTTGAGCAGTTCTTC
NA,NA,TRBJ2-5,TRBV5-4,CASSLVAAQETQYF,TGTGCCAGCAGCTTGGTGGCCGCGCAAGAGACCCAGTACTTC
NA,TRBD2,TRBJ2-1,TRBV7-3,CASSPGTSRMAYNEQFF,TGTGCCAGCAGCCCCGGGACTAGCCGCATGGCCTACAATGAGCAGTTCTTC
NA,NA,TRBJ2-5,TRBV4-1,CASSGVREQETQYF,TGCGCCAGCAGCGGAGTTCGGGAACAAGAGACCCAGTACTTC
NA,NA,TRBJ1-1,TRBV11-2,CASSPRPGMGLEAFF,TGTGCCAGCAGCCCCCGACCCGGAATGGGGCTTGAAGCTTTCTTT
NA,NA,TRBJ2-5,TRBV10-1,CASSEGRGFATQYF,TGCGCCAGCAGTGAGGGACGGGGGTTTGCGACCCAGTACTTC
few,NA,TRBJ2-2,TRBV28,CASISGSLGGGELFF,TGTGCCAGCATCTCCGGGAGTTTGGGTGGCGGGGAGCTGTTTTTT
NA,NA,TRBJ2-2,TRBV30,CAGGTNTGELFF,TGTGCCGGGGGCACAAACACCGGGGAGCTGTTTTTT
NA,NA,TRBJ2-5,TRBV2,CASSYYSGVRETQYF,TGTGCCAGCTCATACTACTCGGGAGTGAGAGAGACCCAGTACTTC
NA,NA,TRBJ2-3,TRBV5-1,CASGTGLTDTQYF,TGCGCCAGCGGTACAGGGTTAACAGATACGCAGTATTTT
NA,NA,TRBJ2-1,TRBV7-9,CASSLRVGNNEQFF,TGTGCCAGCAGCTTGAGGGTTGGGAACAATGAGCAGTTCTTC
NA,TRBD2,TRBJ2-2,TRBV3-1/TRBV3-2,CASSHMGLAGAGELFF,TGTGCCAGCAGCCATATGGGACTAGCGGGGGCCGGGGAGCTGTTTTTT
NA,NA,TRBJ1-5,TRBV5-1,CASSLSGGRDQPQHF,TGCGCCAGCAGCTTGTCTGGGGGGCGCGATCAGCCCCAGCATTTT
NA,TRBD1,TRBJ2-7,TRBV11-2,CASSLGTGGGYEQYF,TGTGCCAGCAGCCTCGGGACAGGGGGCGGGTACGAGCAGTACTTC
NA,NA,TRBJ2-1,TRBV24-1,CATSDLDGRNEQFF,TGTGCCACCAGTGATTTGGACGGACGCAATGAGCAGTTCTTC
NA,NA,TRBJ2-1,TRBV7-3,CASKGPGDEQFF,TGTGCCAGCAAGGGGCCAGGCGATGAGCAGTTCTTC
NA,TRBD1,TRBJ1-1,TRBV5-1,CASSSSTGGDTEAFF,TGCGCCAGCAGCTCGTCGACAGGGGGCGACACTGAAGCTTTCTTT
few,NA,TRBJ1-6,TRBV30,CAGRTSLSPLHF,TGTGCCGGGAGGACGAGTCTTTCACCCCTCCACTTT
NA,NA,TRBJ2-3,TRBV5-1,CASSSTQYF,TGCGCCAGCAGCAGTACGCAGTATTTT
NA,NA,TRBJ1-6,TRBV6-4,CASRGPGVSPLHF,TGTGCCAGCAGGGGACCGGGGGTTTCACCCCTCCACTTT
once,NA,TRBJ2-5,TRBV20-1,CSASRGSGTETQYF,TGCAGTGCAAGTCGGGGGAGTGGGACGGAGACCCAGTACTTC
NA,NA,TRBJ2-1,TRBV5-1,CASSHETSSYNEQFF,TGCGCCAGCAGCCACGAAACGAGCTCCTACAATGAGCAGTTCTTC
NA,NA,TRBJ2-3,TRBV5-1,CASRAGSTDTQYF,TGCGCCAGCAGGGCGGGCTCCACAGATACGCAGTATTTT
few,NA,TRBJ1-6,TRBV4-1,CASKPVGGRISSPLHF,TGCGCCAGCAAGCCCGTGGGGGGGCGGATTTCTTCACCCCTCCACTTT
few,NA,TRBJ2-7,TRBV12-5,CASGLTTTYEQYF,TGTGCTAGTGGTCTGACCACCACCTACGAGCAGTACTTC
NA,TRBD1,TRBJ2-3,TRBV5-1,CASRLTGVTDTQYF,TGCGCCAGCAGGCTGACAGGGGTCACAGATACGCAGTATTTT
NA,NA,TRBJ1-1,TRBV9,CASSRYGLGGTEAFF,TGTGCCAGCAGCCGCTACGGCCTGGGGGGCACTGAAGCTTTCTTT
NA,TRBD1,TRBJ2-7,TRBV28,CASTGGYEQYF,TGTGCCAGCACAGGGGGCTACGAGCAGTACTTC